This entry lists 22 T cell receptor beta chains sequenced from one sample in a study of Graves' ophthalmopathy and Graves' hyperthyroidism. The TCR beta CDR3 regions underwent amplification from RNA transcripts. The authors performed first-round RT-PCR with HTBI primers and then a second-round multiplex PCR. One entry per CDR3 protein, called by TCRdb with MiXCR from the multiplex PCR reads. The table includes 400,000 or so distinct CDR3 sequences, approximately 15% detected once. The sequenced sample consisted of peripheral blood. These receptors came from a young woman with stable Graves' hyperthyroidism.

This clonotype was recorded at least ten times. The chain employs TRBV27 and TRBJ1-2; possible D gene TRBD1, 5 bases. V lost 1 base, J lost 5 bases, and 20 bases lay in between. CDR3 length equals 17 residues. Germline V gives CDR1 MNHEY, CDR2 SMNVEV (reference sequence). CDR3 DNA: TGTGCCAGCAGTTTATATAGGAGAGGGGCGCCAACTTATGGCTACACCTTC. Protein product: CASSLYRRGAPTYGYTF.

This clonotype was seen at least ten times. This chain joins TRBV5-1 and TRBJ2-2; D remains ambiguous. CDR1 SGHRS and CDR2 YFSETQ come from the germline V gene. Between the trimmed V and J ends, which lost 4 bases and 2 bases, there was a span of 9 bases. The CDR3 totals 14 residues. This CDR3 is CASSPDGNTGELFF. The CDR3 coding sequence is TGCGCCAGCAGCCCGGACGGTAACACCGGGGAGCTGTTTTTT. The variable domain in full, with the rest retrieved from reference TRBV5-1 and TRBJ2-2, is KAGVTQTPRYLIKTRGQQVTLSCSPISGHRSVSWYQQTPGQGLQFLFEYFSETQRNKGNFPGRFSGRQFSNSRSEMNVSTLELGDSALYLCASSPDGNTGELFFGEGSRLTVL.

The gene calls are TRBV4-2 and TRBJ1-1, with D unclear. Germline V gene lookup returns CDR1 LGHNA and CDR2 YNFKEQ. The CDR3 totals 14 residues. Trimming removed 4 bases at V and 2 bases at J, with 11 bases between. CDR3 DNA sequence: TGTGCCAGCAGCCCTACGTGGGATAACACTGAAGCTTTCTTT. Protein sequence: CASSPTWDNTEAFF.

This clonotype was observed at least ten times. The rearrangement joins TRBV6-2 or TRBV6-3 to TRBJ2-5; 7 bases match TRBD2. V lost 2 bases, J lost 1 base, and 4 bases stayed unmatched. The CDR3 spans 15 residues. Germline-derived CDR1 and CDR2 are MNHEY and SVGEGT. CDR3 bases: TGTGCCAGCAGTTACCTGGGGGGGGGCCAAGAGACCCAGTACTTC. Translated, it gives CASSYLGGGQETQYF.

This clonotype came up many times. V and J are TRBV2 and TRBJ2-7; TRBD1 matches at 8 bases. CDR3 length: 14 residues. The J segment lost 2 bases and the V segment lost 6 bases, leaving 6 bases of the junction unmatched. Germline V lookup: CDR1 SNHLY, CDR2 FYNNEI. The CDR3 sequence is CASSPGTGPYEQYF. CDR3 sequence (DNA): TGTGCCAGCAGCCCCGGGACAGGTCCCTACGAGCAGTACTTC.

This clonotype was recorded at least ten times. The V call is TRBV7-9, the J call TRBJ1-5; TRBD1 agrees at 8 bases. Losses at the gene ends were 5 bases for V and 3 bases for J; bases not matched to a gene: 3. This CDR3 contains 14 residues. Germline V CDR1 and CDR2: SEHNR, FQNEAQ (reference sequence). The CDR3 DNA reads TGTGCCAGCAGCCAGGACAGGGCCAATCAGCCCCAGCATTTT. It yields the protein CASSQDRANQPQHF.

In its sample, this clonotype was seen many times. The rearrangement links TRBV19 to TRBJ1-5; 12 positions match TRBD1. The CDR3 is 16 amino acids. The germline gives CDR1 LNHDA, CDR2 SQIVND (reference sequence). Trimming cost V 5 bases and J 6 bases; bases outside gene matches: 8. In DNA form, the CDR3 reads TGTGCCAGTAGTGACCGGGACAGGGGGCGCGGTCAGCCCCAGCATTTT. This encodes CASSDRDRGRGQPQHF.

This clonotype was picked up many times. The J gene is TRBJ1-1, the V gene TRBV5-8, with D perhaps matching TRBD1 (6 bases). The CDR3 is 14 amino acids. CDR1 and CDR2 (germline): SGHTS, YDEGEE. The V and J ends lost 2 bases and 2 bases respectively, with 10 bases between them. This chain's CDR3 is CASSFVDRNTEAFF. The CDR3 DNA reads TGTGCCAGCAGCTTCGTGGACAGAAACACTGAAGCTTTCTTT.

The table lists this clonotype with many counts. The chain uses TRBV15 and TRBJ1-6, with 7 bases identical to TRBD1. Germline CDR1 is LNHNV and CDR2 is YYDKDF (reference sequence). The length of the CDR3 is 14 residues. The V and J ends lost 0 bases and 9 bases, in that order; junction bases with no gene match: 2. The CDR3 DNA follows: TGTGCCACCAGCAGAGAAGGGGGCGGTTCACCCCTCCACTTT. Protein product: CATSREGGGSPLHF.

This clonotype was counted many times. The chain is built from TRBV6-1 and TRBJ1-2; D remains ambiguous. Deletions cut 5 bases from V and 4 bases from J, with 8 bases between. The CDR3 sequence is 12 residues long. Germline CDR1 MNHNS, CDR2 SASEGT. The CDR3: CASSPSLYGYTF. In DNA form, the CDR3 reads TGTGCCAGCAGTCCTTCCCTCTATGGCTACACCTTC.

The sample holds many counts of this clonotype. The chain couples TRBV24-1 to TRBJ2-7; the D gene is possibly TRBD1 (5 bases). Germline CDR1 reads KGHDR; CDR2 reads SFDVKD. With 3 bases removed from V and 3 bases from J, the gap between germline ends came to 5 bases. CDR3 length equals 12 residues. The DNA for the CDR3 is TGTGCCACCAGTGATGACAGCTACGAGCAGTACTTC. Its translation: CATSDDSYEQYF.

This clonotype was seen many times. The V call is TRBV6-2 or TRBV6-3, the J call TRBJ1-2; 7 bases agree with TRBD1. CDR1 is MNHEY and CDR2 is SVGEGT in the germline V gene. The CDR3 loop spans 14 amino acids. Trimming at V came to 3 bases and at J to 4 bases, leaving 5 bases not matched to a gene. This CDR3 reads CASSYLGQVYGYTF. The CDR3 DNA is TGTGCCAGCAGTTATCTCGGACAGGTCTATGGCTACACCTTC.

There are many counts of this clonotype. V is TRBV7-8 and J is TRBJ1-3; D unresolved. This CDR3 contains 16 residues. The germline V gene encodes CDR1 SGHVS and CDR2 FQNEAQ. Trimming left V 4 bases short and J 0 bases short, with 13 bases between. The CDR3 sequence: CASSSSGLGSGNTIYF. CDR3 DNA: TGTGCCAGCAGCTCATCCGGGTTGGGCTCTGGAAACACCATATATTTT.

This clonotype came up once. CDR3 nucleotides: TGTGCCACCAAGGGGATGGACAGCCATCAGCCCCAGCATTTT. Translated: CATKGMDSHQPQHF. The chain uses TRBV6-1 and TRBJ1-5; a possible D gene is TRBD1 (6 bases). Between the trimmed V and J ends, which lost 10 bases and 5 bases, there was a span of 18 bases. Germline-derived CDR1 and CDR2 are MNHNS and SASEGT. The CDR3 contains 14 residues.

This clonotype has at least ten counts. The chain is built from TRBV5-8 and TRBJ1-2; D remains unclear. Trimming pared 6 bases from V and 5 bases from J, leaving 11 bases between. Germline V gene sequence: CDR1 SGHTS, CDR2 YDEGEE. The CDR3 has 12 residues. The CDR3 here is CASKDFPYGYTF. The CDR3 coding sequence is TGTGCCAGCAAGGACTTTCCTTATGGCTACACCTTC.

Many counts were recorded for this clonotype. This rearrangement joins TRBV7-2 to TRBJ1-2; 8 bases agree with TRBD1. Trimming removed 4 bases from V and 0 bases from J; junction bases left unmatched: 4. The CDR3 loop spans 15 amino acids. CDR1 is SGHTA, CDR2 FQGNSA, per germline. The chain's CDR3 is CASSSLDRANYGYTF. Here the CDR3 DNA reads TGTGCCAGCAGCTCCTTGGACAGGGCTAACTATGGCTACACCTTC.

This sequence joins TRBV7-9 and TRBJ2-5; unclear D gene. Trimming took off 10 bases at V and 2 bases at J, with 20 bases between the two ends. CDR3 size: 15 residues. Germline V lookup: CDR1 SEHNR, CDR2 FQNEAQ (reference sequence). The CDR3 region is CATILDRNVQETQYF. CDR3 bases: TGTGCCACCATTCTTGACCGCAACGTTCAAGAGACCCAGTACTTC.

This clonotype has only a few counts. The V and J genes are TRBV6-2 or TRBV6-3 and TRBJ1-2, with D tentatively TRBD1 (5 bases). The germline V and J ends were trimmed by 6 bases and 4 bases, with 21 bases remaining between them. The germline CDR1 and CDR2 sequences are MNHEY and SVGEGT. The CDR3 has 16 residues. The CDR3 bases are TGTGCCAGCAGGGAACAAACCCGACAGTTCCTCTATGGCTACACCTTC. Translated: CASREQTRQFLYGYTF.

This sequence joins TRBV2 and TRBJ2-3; D gene uncertain. The CDR3 has 15 residues. Trimming removed 0 bases at V and 0 bases at J, with 7 bases between. Germline CDR1 SNHLY, CDR2 FYNNEI. The DNA for the CDR3 is TGTGCCAGCAGTGAAGCGTACTTTAGCACAGATACGCAGTATTTT. Translating gives CASSEAYFSTDTQYF.

This clonotype was seen many times. V is TRBV12-3 or TRBV12-4 and J is TRBJ1-1; D gene ambiguous. Trimming pared 7 bases from V and 1 base from J, leaving 10 bases between. The CDR3 loop spans 13 amino acids. CDR3 nucleotide sequence: TGTGCCAGCACCATGACACCGAACACTGAAGCTTTCTTT. Encoded protein: CASTMTPNTEAFF.

This clonotype was seen repeatedly, ten times or more. The chain links TRBV12-3 or TRBV12-4 to TRBJ1-1; D is possibly TRBD1 (6 bases). The CDR3 has 14 amino acids. V was trimmed by 5 bases and J by 3 bases, leaving 13 bases between them. In DNA, the CDR3 is TGTGCCAGCAGTAGTCAGGGGTTGGACACTGAAGCTTTCTTT. The encoded protein is CASSSQGLDTEAFF.

This clonotype has at least ten counts. The chain is built from TRBV12-3 or TRBV12-4 and TRBJ1-1; possible D gene TRBD1, 5 bases. This CDR3 comprises 14 residues. The ends were cut back, 7 bases at V and 1 base at J, with 13 bases in the middle. As DNA, the CDR3 is TGTGCCAGCACCCCGGGACTCGCGAACACTGAAGCTTTCTTT. Translated: CASTPGLANTEAFF.